This is a list of T cell receptor beta chains from one sample in a study of cytomegalovirus exposure and HLA in healthy donors. This table comes from immunoSEQ multiplex PCR, and its TCRdb copy is limited to in-frame clones, with some not included. The sample consists of 120,000 to 150,000 clones, about 80% of them appearing once. The sample comprised PBMCs. These receptors all stem from a woman aged 40-49 years in good health and CMV-seronegative. Both conserved end residues are part of each CDR3. A D gene is named only where the DNA matches it firmly. Clone sizes are given selectively: once, few, many, or a class where the clone is expanded.

clone size: .; V gene: TRBV9; CDR3 length: 18; D gene: TRBD1; J gene: TRBJ2-3; CDR3 protein: CASSVSQVTGGFTDTQYF; CDR3 DNA: TGTGCCAGCAGCGTGAGCCAAGTGACAGGGGGCTTCACAGATACGCAGTATTTT
clone size: .; V gene: TRBV9; CDR3 length: 17; D gene: TRBD2; J gene: TRBJ2-7; CDR3 protein: CASSPDSGSGRDYEQYF; CDR3 DNA: TGTGCCAGCAGCCCTGACTCGGGTAGCGGGAGGGACTACGAGCAGTACTTC
clone size: .; V gene: TRBV15; CDR3 length: 13; D gene: .; J gene: TRBJ2-1; CDR3 protein: CATTKRKSNEQFF; CDR3 DNA: TGTGCCACCACCAAGAGGAAGAGCAACGAGCAGTTCTTC
clone size: once; V gene: TRBV30; CDR3 length: 14; D gene: .; J gene: TRBJ1-5; CDR3 protein: CAWTSGYQHQPQHF; CDR3 DNA: TGTGCCTGGACATCAGGGTATCAACATCAGCCCCAGCATTTT
clone size: few; V gene: TRBV2; CDR3 length: 15; D gene: .; J gene: TRBJ2-5; CDR3 protein: CASSVTGKRIETQYF; CDR3 DNA: TGTGCCAGCAGCGTAACAGGGAAGCGGATCGAGACCCAGTACTTC
clone size: .; V gene: TRBV7-3; CDR3 length: 15; D gene: .; J gene: TRBJ2-2; CDR3 protein: CASSLSGTNTGELFF; CDR3 DNA: TGTGCCAGCAGCTTGTCAGGGACGAACACCGGGGAGCTGTTTTTT
clone size: .; V gene: TRBV10-2; CDR3 length: 13; D gene: .; J gene: TRBJ1-1; CDR3 protein: CASSRTENTEAFF; CDR3 DNA: TGCGCCAGCAGTCGTACAGAGAACACTGAAGCTTTCTTT
clone size: .; V gene: TRBV7-2; CDR3 length: 15; D gene: TRBD1; J gene: TRBJ2-3; CDR3 protein: CASSPRGGLGGTQYF; CDR3 DNA: TGTGCCAGCAGCCCCAGAGGGGGCTTAGGGGGTACGCAGTATTTT
clone size: once; V gene: TRBV10-1; CDR3 length: 18; D gene: .; J gene: TRBJ2-5; CDR3 protein: CASSEDSIGGVRQETQYF; CDR3 DNA: TGCGCCAGCAGTGAGGACAGTATCGGGGGAGTCAGGCAAGAGACCCAGTACTTC
clone size: .; V gene: TRBV7-9; CDR3 length: 11; D gene: .; J gene: TRBJ1-1; CDR3 protein: CASRANTEAFF; CDR3 DNA: TGTGCCAGCAGGGCGAACACTGAAGCTTTCTTT
clone size: .; V gene: TRBV6-4; CDR3 length: 15; D gene: .; J gene: TRBJ2-6; CDR3 protein: CASSAGSAGANVLTF; CDR3 DNA: TGTGCCAGCAGTGCAGGGTCAGCTGGGGCCAACGTCCTGACTTTC
clone size: .; V gene: TRBV6-1; CDR3 length: 15; D gene: TRBD1; J gene: TRBJ2-5; CDR3 protein: CASSEALDRGARSYF; CDR3 DNA: TGTGCCAGCAGTGAAGCCTTGGACAGGGGAGCTAGATCTTACTTC
clone size: .; V gene: TRBV4-1; CDR3 length: 15; D gene: .; J gene: TRBJ2-7; CDR3 protein: CASSFQTGTSYEQYF; CDR3 DNA: TGCGCCAGCAGCTTTCAAACCGGGACATCCTACGAGCAGTACTTC
clone size: .; V gene: TRBV7-6; CDR3 length: 17; D gene: TRBD1; J gene: TRBJ2-7; CDR3 protein: CASSAMPPTGNRYEQYF; CDR3 DNA: TGTGCCAGCAGCGCCATGCCGCCGACAGGGAATAGATACGAGCAGTACTTC
clone size: .; V gene: TRBV2; CDR3 length: 15; D gene: TRBD1; J gene: TRBJ2-7; CDR3 protein: CASSVDRGRAYEQYF; CDR3 DNA: TGTGCCAGCAGTGTCGACAGGGGTAGGGCCTACGAGCAGTACTTC
clone size: few; V gene: TRBV5-4; CDR3 length: 15; D gene: .; J gene: TRBJ1-1; CDR3 protein: CASSLGGGLDTEAFF; CDR3 DNA: TGTGCCAGCAGCTTGGGTGGAGGGTTAGACACTGAAGCTTTCTTT
clone size: .; V gene: TRBV7-8; CDR3 length: 14; D gene: TRBD1; J gene: TRBJ2-7; CDR3 protein: CASGNRDRVYEQYF; CDR3 DNA: TGTGCCAGCGGAAACCGGGACAGGGTGTACGAGCAGTACTTC
clone size: .; V gene: TRBV4-1; CDR3 length: 16; D gene: .; J gene: TRBJ2-6; CDR3 protein: CASSQIVAGGANVLTF; CDR3 DNA: TGCGCCAGCAGCCAGATAGTCGCGGGGGGGGCCAACGTCCTGACTTTC
clone size: .; V gene: TRBV27; CDR3 length: 12; D gene: .; J gene: TRBJ2-7; CDR3 protein: CASDGKPYEQYF; CDR3 DNA: TGTGCCAGCGACGGGAAGCCTTACGAGCAGTACTTC
clone size: .; V gene: TRBV5-5; CDR3 length: 13; D gene: .; J gene: TRBJ1-1; CDR3 protein: CASSLDMNTEAFF; CDR3 DNA: TGTGCCAGCAGCTTGGACATGAACACTGAAGCTTTCTTT
clone size: few; V gene: TRBV9; CDR3 length: 13; D gene: TRBD1; J gene: TRBJ2-5; CDR3 protein: CASSMDREETQYF; CDR3 DNA: TGTGCCAGCAGCATGGACAGGGAAGAGACCCAGTACTTC
clone size: .; V gene: TRBV7-8; CDR3 length: 18; D gene: TRBD1; J gene: TRBJ1-1; CDR3 protein: CASSLDRTGGAKGTEAFF; CDR3 DNA: TGTGCCAGCAGCTTAGATAGGACAGGGGGCGCGAAGGGGACTGAAGCTTTCTTT
clone size: .; V gene: TRBV5-1; CDR3 length: 15; D gene: TRBD2; J gene: TRBJ2-3; CDR3 protein: CASRLLADLTDTQYF; CDR3 DNA: TGCGCCAGCAGACTTCTAGCGGACCTCACAGATACGCAGTATTTT
clone size: .; V gene: TRBV5-1; CDR3 length: 15; D gene: TRBD1; J gene: TRBJ1-1; CDR3 protein: CASSLTGQEPIEAFF; CDR3 DNA: TGCGCCAGCAGCTTGACCGGACAGGAGCCAATTGAAGCTTTCTTT
clone size: .; V gene: TRBV27; CDR3 length: 15; D gene: TRBD2; J gene: TRBJ2-5; CDR3 protein: CASSFLGGGPETQYF; CDR3 DNA: TGTGCCAGCAGTTTTTTGGGGGGAGGGCCGGAGACCCAGTACTTC
clone size: .; V gene: TRBV14; CDR3 length: 17; D gene: TRBD2; J gene: TRBJ2-1; CDR3 protein: CASSQEGTSGSFLEQFF; CDR3 DNA: TGTGCCAGCAGCCAAGAGGGGACTAGCGGGAGTTTTTTAGAGCAGTTCTTC
clone size: .; V gene: TRBV19; CDR3 length: 14; D gene: TRBD2; J gene: TRBJ2-7; CDR3 protein: CASGLAGGTYEQYF; CDR3 DNA: TGTGCCAGTGGCCTAGCGGGAGGGACCTACGAGCAGTACTTC
clone size: .; V gene: TRBV5-1; CDR3 length: 14; D gene: .; J gene: TRBJ2-7; CDR3 protein: CASRPSGYSYEQYF; CDR3 DNA: TGCGCCAGCAGGCCAAGCGGATACTCCTACGAGCAGTACTTC
clone size: .; V gene: TRBV15; CDR3 length: 13; D gene: .; J gene: TRBJ2-1; CDR3 protein: CATTGGTYNEQFF; CDR3 DNA: TGTGCCACGACTGGAGGAACCTACAATGAGCAGTTCTTC
clone size: .; V gene: TRBV9; CDR3 length: 15; D gene: TRBD1; J gene: TRBJ2-7; CDR3 protein: CASSGSGTGSYEQYF; CDR3 DNA: TGTGCCAGCAGCGGTTCCGGGACAGGGTCCTACGAGCAGTACTTC
clone size: few; V gene: TRBV4-2; CDR3 length: 18; D gene: TRBD2; J gene: TRBJ2-1; CDR3 protein: CASSQEPLLAASYNEQFF; CDR3 DNA: TGTGCCAGCAGCCAAGAACCTCTTCTAGCGGCATCCTACAATGAGCAGTTCTTC
clone size: .; V gene: TRBV28; CDR3 length: 16; D gene: TRBD1; J gene: TRBJ2-3; CDR3 protein: CASSIRGHGVTDTQYF; CDR3 DNA: TGTGCCAGCAGTATCAGGGGGCATGGGGTCACAGATACGCAGTATTTT
clone size: once; V gene: TRBV4-2; CDR3 length: 16; D gene: TRBD2; J gene: TRBJ2-5; CDR3 protein: CASSQAGGRARETQYF; CDR3 DNA: TGTGCCAGCAGCCAAGCGGGGGGACGAGCGAGGGAGACCCAGTACTTC
clone size: .; V gene: TRBV7-9; CDR3 length: 16; D gene: TRBD1; J gene: TRBJ2-5; CDR3 protein: CASSSLGTGIQETQYF; CDR3 DNA: TGTGCCAGCAGCTCACTAGGGACAGGGATACAAGAGACCCAGTACTTC
clone size: .; V gene: TRBV7-2; CDR3 length: 15; D gene: .; J gene: TRBJ2-1; CDR3 protein: CASRRTGTRYNEQFF; CDR3 DNA: TGTGCCAGCAGACGGACCGGGACACGCTACAATGAGCAGTTCTTC
clone size: few; V gene: TRBV19; CDR3 length: 14; D gene: .; J gene: TRBJ2-7; CDR3 protein: CASRGSDGTYEQYF; CDR3 DNA: TGTGCCAGTAGGGGGAGCGACGGAACCTACGAGCAGTACTTC
clone size: .; V gene: TRBV5-1; CDR3 length: 13; D gene: .; J gene: TRBJ1-1; CDR3 protein: CASSLVTGAGAFF; CDR3 DNA: TGCGCCAGCAGCCTCGTCACGGGCGCAGGGGCTTTCTTT
clone size: .; V gene: TRBV5-1; CDR3 length: 12; D gene: .; J gene: TRBJ1-2; CDR3 protein: CASSSQNYGYTF; CDR3 DNA: TGCGCCAGCAGCTCGCAGAACTATGGCTACACCTTC
clone size: .; V gene: TRBV28; CDR3 length: 17; D gene: TRBD2; J gene: TRBJ2-3; CDR3 protein: CASSLSGLAGITDTQYF; CDR3 DNA: TGTGCCAGCAGTTTATCGGGACTAGCGGGAATCACAGATACGCAGTATTTT
clone size: .; V gene: TRBV10-3; CDR3 length: 12; D gene: TRBD1; J gene: TRBJ2-7; CDR3 protein: CAIGTDLYEQYF; CDR3 DNA: TGTGCCATTGGGACAGATCTTTACGAGCAGTACTTC
clone size: .; V gene: TRBV4-2; CDR3 length: 14; D gene: TRBD1; J gene: TRBJ1-4; CDR3 protein: CASSPDRGGEKLFF; CDR3 DNA: TGTGCCAGCAGCCCCGACAGGGGGGGTGAAAAACTGTTTTTT
clone size: .; V gene: TRBV19; CDR3 length: 17; D gene: TRBD1; J gene: TRBJ1-1; CDR3 protein: CASSIPDREKANTEAFF; CDR3 DNA: TGTGCCAGTAGTATACCCGACAGGGAGAAAGCGAACACTGAAGCTTTCTTT
clone size: few; V gene: TRBV7-9; CDR3 length: 17; D gene: .; J gene: TRBJ2-1; CDR3 protein: CASSLGRGLASYNEQFF; CDR3 DNA: TGTGCCAGCAGCTTAGGTAGAGGCCTAGCCTCCTACAATGAGCAGTTCTTC
clone size: once; V gene: TRBV6-5; CDR3 length: 14; D gene: .; J gene: TRBJ1-1; CDR3 protein: CASRIGEMNTEAFF; CDR3 DNA: TGTGCCAGCAGGATCGGGGAGATGAACACTGAAGCTTTCTTT